The 2 T cell receptor beta chains reported below all come from one sample, sequenced in a study of blood T cell repertoires in COVID-19. Sequenced by immunoSEQ multiplex PCR; TCRdb stores in-frame clones only, minus some. This table has 250,000 or so clones, approximately 88% appearing once. Sequencing input: PBMCs or T cells enriched from blood (not recorded which). These receptors all stem from a young woman who had been exposed to COVID-19.

The sample holds one count of this clone. The CDR3 region is CASSPDRGSEAFF. DNA for the CDR3: TGTGCCAGCAGCCCAGACAGGGGGTCTGAAGCTTTCTTT. This chain links TRBV5-8 with TRBJ1-1; TRBD1 agrees at 9 bases. The CDR3 contains 13 residues. V lost 4 bases and J lost 6; bases outside the gene matches: 4. CDR1 and CDR2 from the germline V gene are SGHTS and YDEGEE.

This chain connects TRBV2 to TRBJ1-5; D is possibly TRBD1 (5 bases). The CDR3 spans 13 residues. Trimming took off 8 bases at V and 4 bases at J, with 12 bases between the two ends. CDR1 SNHLY and CDR2 FYNNEI come from the germline V gene. CDR3 bases: TGTGCCAGCGTCATCGGGGGTAATCAGCCCCAGCATTTT. Translated, it gives CASVIGGNQPQHF.